This TCR beta chain was observed in a study of blood T cells in healthy people across ages. At least 5.5 micrograms of total RNA were extracted per sample. A second about 6 to 12 cycle PCR used barcoded and J-beta primers. MiXCR was run by TCRdb on the 5' RACE reads, yielding one entry per CDR3 protein. The data contain about 1.8 million distinct CDR3 sequences, about 50% of them singletons. CDR1 is LGHNA and CDR2 is YNFKEQ in the germline V gene. V lost 0 bases, J lost 0 bases, and 15 bases lay in between. The CDR3 is 19 amino acids. V is TRBV4-2 and J is TRBJ1-6; perhaps TRBD1 as D (6 bases). Sequences were obtained from blood. This clonotype was sampled from a woman in her thirties or forties in good health. The CDR3 reads CASSQDRTVGSSYNSPLHF. CDR3 DNA: TGTGCCAGCAGCCAAGATAGGACAGTTGGGAGCTCCTATAATTCACCCCTCCACTTT.